The rows below give T cell receptor beta chains drawn from one sample of a study of blood T cell repertoires in COVID-19. Here immunoSEQ multiplex PCR was the method, and the copy in TCRdb shows in-frame clones only, minus some. Counted here are a few hundred thousand clones, 70% to 90% occurring once; the ten biggest clones make up around a tenth. Sample: PBMCs or T cells enriched from blood (not recorded which). The receptor source for this set is a man between 35 and 55 years old who had recovered from COVID-19. Each CDR3 is given with its conserved first and last residue. The D gene is left open where the match is weak. The size field is filled for only some rows; it gives once, few, many or a size class.

TRBJ2-3 | TRBV6-4 | NA | NA | CASKLAESTDTQYF | TGTGCCAGCAAACTAGCAGAGAGCACAGATACGCAGTATTTT
TRBJ1-4 | TRBV3-1/TRBV3-2 | NA | NA | CASSQDFRDRGEKLFF | TGTGCCAGCAGCCAAGACTTCAGGGATAGGGGTGAAAAACTGTTTTTT
TRBJ2-1 | TRBV7-8 | NA | few | CASSANRVYNEQFF | TGTGCCAGCAGCGCCAACAGGGTCTACAATGAGCAGTTCTTC
TRBJ2-3 | TRBV7-9 | TRBD2 | NA | CASSSLRGGQDTQYF | TGTGCCAGCAGCTCTTTGCGGGGGGGCCAAGATACGCAGTATTTT
TRBJ2-4 | TRBV2 | TRBD2 | once | CASGTNGLAGMFDIQYF | TGTGCCAGCGGAACAAATGGACTAGCGGGGATGTTCGACATTCAGTACTTC
TRBJ2-3 | TRBV6-5 | NA | NA | CASMQGKGTDTQYF | TGTGCCAGCATGCAGGGTAAGGGCACAGATACGCAGTATTTT
TRBJ2-1 | TRBV7-3 | NA | NA | CASSLAGPPFVNEQFF | TGTGCCAGCAGCTTAGCGGGACCCCCCTTCGTGAATGAGCAGTTCTTC
TRBJ1-1 | TRBV5-1 | NA | NA | CASSWQGGNTEAFF | TGCGCCAGCAGCTGGCAGGGAGGTAACACTGAAGCTTTCTTT
TRBJ1-2 | TRBV5-5 | NA | NA | CASSLGGLQGTYGYTF | TGTGCCAGCAGCTTGGGGGGACTACAGGGAACCTATGGCTACACCTTC
TRBJ1-2 | TRBV20-1 | TRBD1 | once | CSVWTGSGYTF | TGCAGTGTCTGGACAGGGTCTGGCTACACCTTC
TRBJ1-6 | TRBV7-3 | NA | NA | CASSKRTAYNSPLHF | TGTGCCAGCAGCAAGCGGACGGCCTATAATTCACCCCTCCACTTT
TRBJ2-6 | TRBV9 | TRBD2 | few | CASSVGGGSGANVLTF | TGTGCCAGCAGCGTAGGCGGGGGGTCTGGGGCCAACGTCCTGACTTTC
TRBJ2-2 | TRBV24-1 | TRBD1 | NA | CATSSTGGVTGELFF | TGTGCCACCAGCTCGACAGGGGGTGTCACAGGGGAGCTGTTTTTT
TRBJ2-3 | TRBV5-1 | TRBD1 | NA | CASSLAVRGTDTQYF | TGCGCCAGCAGCTTGGCCGTCAGGGGGACAGATACGCAGTATTTT
TRBJ1-2 | TRBV4-1 | TRBD1 | NA | CASSQEPLGQGSDGYTF | TGCGCCAGCAGCCAAGAACCCCTGGGACAGGGGAGCGATGGCTACACCTTC
TRBJ1-2 | TRBV18 | TRBD1 | NA | CASSPPSTGAGYTF | TGTGCCAGCTCACCACCAAGTACAGGGGCTGGCTACACCTTC
TRBJ1-1 | TRBV18 | TRBD1 | NA | CASSPRTGITEAFF | TGTGCCAGCTCACCCCGGACAGGGATCACTGAAGCTTTCTTT
TRBJ1-2 | TRBV19 | TRBD1 | few | CASTFRGADGYTF | TGTGCCAGTACATTCAGGGGGGCGGATGGCTACACCTTC
TRBJ1-4 | TRBV2 | NA | NA | CASSEQTYNEKLFF | TGTGCCAGCAGTGAACAGACATATAATGAAAAACTGTTTTTT
TRBJ1-6 | TRBV7-8 | TRBD1 | NA | CASSRSGQYNSPLHF | TGTGCCAGCAGCAGATCGGGACAGTATAATTCACCCCTCCACTTT
TRBJ2-7 | TRBV27 | TRBD1 | few | CASSLDPTGEQYF | TGTGCCAGCAGTTTGGACCCGACAGGGGAGCAGTACTTC
TRBJ1-2 | TRBV19 | TRBD1 | NA | CASSDRGTNYGYTF | TGTGCCAGTTCGGACAGGGGGACTAACTATGGCTACACCTTC
TRBJ1-5 | TRBV11-2 | TRBD1 | NA | CASSLDGGRNRGAQHF | TGTGCCAGCAGCTTAGATGGTGGGCGGAACAGGGGGGCCCAGCATTTT